Each of the 24 T cell receptor beta chains below was sequenced from the same sample in a study of post-analysis software for immune sequencing data. General observations from the study: TRBV segments more frequent in patients than in controls numbered five and included TRBV5-6, TRBV5-1 and TRBV20-1.

Unique molecular identifiers were present in the TCR beta cDNA libraries. TCRdb ran MiXCR on the PCR reads and lists one entry per CDR3 protein. Among some 700,000 distinct CDR3 sequences listed, around 64% were seen once. No antigen is known for these receptors. Sample: blood. The receptors shown here come from a girl aged 2 to 9 with multiple sclerosis.

This chain links TRBV12-3 or TRBV12-4 with TRBJ2-5, with TRBD2 matching over 12 bases. V lost 6 bases and J lost 7; bases outside the gene matches: 18. The CDR3 extends over 18 amino acids. As DNA, the CDR3 is TGTGCCAGCAGGGCAGGGCTAGCGGGAGGGATCCGTCTCCGGACCCAGTACTTC. It encodes CASRAGLAGGIRLRTQYF.

This clonotype occurred a few times. This chain links TRBV20-1 with TRBJ1-2, with 7 bases aligning to TRBD1. The CDR3 is made up of 16 amino acids. J gave up 4 bases and V 4 bases, and 15 bases lay outside the gene matches. Germline V lookup: CDR1 DFQATT, CDR2 SNEGSKA (reference sequence). The CDR3 loop reads CSAKTTREDRSYGYTF. The CDR3 DNA is TGCAGTGCTAAAACAACCAGAGAGGACAGGAGCTATGGCTACACCTTC.

The chain links TRBV7-9 to TRBJ2-1; D is unclear. V was cut by 0 bases and J by 7 bases, with 13 bases left in between. The CDR3 extends over 15 amino acids. Germline V lookup: CDR1 SEHNR, CDR2 FQNEAQ (reference sequence). The CDR3 here is CASSLAVGDSNEQFF. The CDR3 DNA reads as TGTGCCAGCAGCTTAGCCGTCGGAGATTCAAATGAGCAGTTCTTC.

The CDR3 loop reads CASSPGTALEQYF. DNA of the CDR3: TGTGCCAGCAGCCCTGGGACAGCCCTTGAGCAGTACTTC. The chain joins TRBV11-2 to TRBJ2-5, with 7 positions matching TRBD1. The V and J ends lost 5 bases and 11 bases, in that order; junction bases with no gene match: 11. CDR3 length equals 13 residues. From germline, CDR1 is SGHAT and CDR2 FQNNGV.

This clonotype was seen once. The chain links TRBV7-2 to TRBJ1-1; possibly TRBD1 for D (5 bases). Deletions cut 1 base from V and 6 bases from J, with 21 bases between. Germline CDR1 SGHTA, CDR2 FQGNSA. This CDR3 is 17 amino acids long. CDR3 protein: CASSLVVGLGGSAEAFF. The DNA for the CDR3 is TGTGCCAGCAGCTTAGTAGTCGGGCTGGGGGGATCGGCTGAAGCTTTCTTT.

V gene TRBV29-1 combines with J gene TRBJ2-3; D may be TRBD2 (7 bases). Germline V CDR1 and CDR2: SQVTM, ANQGSEA. V was trimmed by 4 bases and J by 6 bases, leaving 20 bases between them. This CDR3 comprises 15 residues. CDR3 coding DNA: TGCAGCGTTGTCCCAACAGGGACTAAGGCGGATACGCAGTATTTT. This encodes CSVVPTGTKADTQYF.

The chain joins TRBV5-1 to TRBJ2-7, with D perhaps matching TRBD2 (6 bases). Germline lookup yields CDR1 SGHRS and CDR2 YFSETQ. There are 14 residues in the CDR3. V was shortened by 3 bases and J by 6 bases, with 16 bases between the two germline ends. The CDR3 nucleotides are TGCGCCAGCAGCTCTTCTGGGGGGTTTGGCGAGCAGTACTTC. As protein: CASSSSGGFGEQYF.

Comment on this clonotype: Since the CDR3 does not end with the conserved phenylalanine or tryptophan, this likely comes from a read error. The chain employs TRBV20-1 and TRBJ2-7, with 7 nucleotides matching TRBD1. The CDR3 totals 13 residues. The germline CDR1 and CDR2 sequences are DFQATT and SNEGSKA (reference sequence). The trim removed 6 bases at V and 2 bases at J, leaving 7 bases unmatched. CDR3 sequence: CSASDRRTYEQYL. Here the CDR3 DNA reads TGCAGTGCATCGGACAGGCGGACCTACGAGCAGTACTTG.

The chain links TRBV10-3 to TRBJ2-3, with TRBD1 as a possible D gene (6 bases). The V and J ends lost 6 bases and 5 bases respectively, with 15 bases between them. CDR3 length equals 14 residues. Germline CDR1 is ENHRY and CDR2 is SYGVKD. CDR3 amino acids: CAISRGSAEDTQYF. As DNA, the CDR3 is TGTGCCATCAGCAGGGGTTCGGCTGAAGATACGCAGTATTTT.

The rearrangement links TRBV4-2 to TRBJ1-5, with 8 nucleotides matching TRBD1. The germline CDR1 and CDR2 sequences are LGHNA and YNFKEQ. Trimming cost V 0 bases and J 5 bases; bases outside gene matches: 9. The CDR3 has 17 residues. The CDR3 nucleotides are TGTGCCAGCAGCCAAGATAGGAGTCCGACAGGGGATCAGCCCCAGCATTTT. Protein sequence: CASSQDRSPTGDQPQHF.

This rearrangement joins TRBV5-1 to TRBJ2-5; D ambiguous. The better agreement between TRBJ2-7 and the DNA end casts doubt on the J call. Germline CDR1 reads SGHRS; CDR2 reads YFSETQ. The length of the CDR3 is 14 residues. CDR3 bases: TGCGCCAGCAGCACCCCGACGACGACCTACGAGCAGTACTTC. Residues: CASSTPTTTYEQYF.

V is TRBV3-1 and J is TRBJ2-6; 8 positions match TRBD2. The length of the CDR3 is 18 residues. Germline CDR1 and CDR2: LGHDT and YNNKEL (reference sequence). The trim removed 3 bases at V and 0 bases at J, leaving 7 bases unmatched. The CDR3 here is CASSQAGGAVSGANVLTF. The CDR3 bases are TGTGCCAGCAGCCAGGCCGGGGGGGCGGTCTCTGGGGCCAACGTCCTGACTTTC.

This clonotype came up a few times. The V and J genes are TRBV7-2 and TRBJ1-2; possibly TRBD1 for D (5 bases). V lost 5 bases, J lost 7 bases, and 11 bases lay in between. Germline V CDR1 and CDR2: SGHTA, FQGNSA. The CDR3 loop spans 12 amino acids. CDR3 protein: CASSGTESGYTF. In nucleotides, the CDR3 is TGTGCCAGCAGCGGGACCGAGAGTGGCTACACCTTC.

The chain recombines TRBV29-1 with TRBJ1-2; D is unresolved. The V end was cut by 5 bases, the J end by 0 bases, with 22 bases between. The CDR3 has 17 amino acids. Germline V gene data show CDR1 as SQVTM and CDR2 as ANQGSEA. In DNA, the CDR3 is TGCAGCGTTCGAGGTATAGGTACATCTCAAGCTAACTATGGCTACACCTTC. Its translation is CSVRGIGTSQANYGYTF.

The chain is built from TRBV11-3 and TRBJ2-6, with D perhaps matching TRBD1 or TRBD2 (5 bases each). This CDR3 comprises 15 residues. Per the germline V gene, CDR1 is SGHNT and CDR2 is YENEEA. V gave up 7 bases and J gave up 2 bases, with 12 bases separating them. The CDR3 DNA sequence: TGTGCCAGCACCGAGGGGAAAGCTGGGGCCAACGTCCTGACTTTC. Its protein is CASTEGKAGANVLTF.

The rearrangement links TRBV10-3 to TRBJ2-1; 12 bases align to TRBD2. In germline, CDR1 is ENHRY, CDR2 SYGVKD. Trimming cost V 8 bases and J 0 bases; bases outside gene matches: 5. The CDR3 contains 16 residues. This chain's CDR3 is CAIRLAGVGSYNEQFF. In DNA form, the CDR3 reads TGTGCCATCCGACTAGCGGGAGTAGGCTCCTACAATGAGCAGTTCTTC.

This chain links TRBV9 with TRBJ1-2; D remains ambiguous. The V end was cut by 3 bases, the J end by 0 bases, with 18 bases between. This CDR3 region has 17 residues. Germline CDR1 SGDLS, CDR2 YYNGEE. The CDR3 nucleotides are TGTGCCAGCAGCGCAGATACGGGGATTTCGGCTAACTATGGCTACACCTTC. Its translation: CASSADTGISANYGYTF.

This clonotype occurred a few times. This chain uses TRBV10-3 with TRBJ2-5; D call uncertain. The V gene lost 6 bases and the J gene lost 3 bases, with 11 bases spanning the gap. There are 13 residues in the CDR3. The V gene's germline CDR1 is ENHRY and CDR2 SYGVKD. CDR3: CAIRPGTEETQYF. DNA of the CDR3: TGTGCCATCAGACCCGGTACAGAAGAGACCCAGTACTTC.

The chain is built from TRBV21-1 and TRBJ2-1; TRBD1, as called in the table, went unchecked against the DNA. TRBV21-1 is an annotated pseudogene. The CDR3 is made up of 18 amino acids. CDR3 residues: CASSKEKGREGSYNEQFF. DNA of the CDR3: TGTGCCAGCAGCAAAGAAAAGGGGCGGGAGGGCTCCTACAATGAGCAGTTCTTC.

In its sample, this clonotype was seen once. J is TRBJ2-1 and V is TRBV20-1; no reliable D call. Germline values: CDR1 DFQATT, CDR2 SNEGSKA (reference sequence). The CDR3 is 11 residues long. Trimming pared 3 bases from V and 10 bases from J, leaving 10 bases between. The CDR3 sequence is CSASNTVEQFF. The DNA for the CDR3 is TGCAGTGCTAGTAATACCGTGGAGCAGTTCTTC.

The genes are TRBV20-1 and TRBJ1-2; 8 nucleotides line up with TRBD1. Trimming removed 3 bases from V and 4 bases from J; junction bases left unmatched: 7. The CDR3 extends over 14 amino acids. Germline lookup yields CDR1 DFQATT and CDR2 SNEGSKA (reference sequence). The CDR3 DNA reads TGCAGTGCTAGTGTAGGACAGGGTCCCTATGGCTACACCTTC. Residues: CSASVGQGPYGYTF.

The V gene is TRBV6-1, the J gene TRBJ2-5; maybe TRBD1 (6 bases). The length of the CDR3 is 15 residues. The ends were cut back, 7 bases at V and 11 bases at J, with 26 bases in the middle. CDR1 is MNHNS and CDR2 is SASEGT in the germline V gene. The CDR3 sequence is CASTLGQAAAIEQYF. Written as DNA, the CDR3 is TGTGCCAGCACTTTGGGACAAGCAGCGGCGATTGAGCAGTACTTC.

The V gene is TRBV7-9, the J gene TRBJ2-7; TRBD1 matches at 7 bases. The germline V gene encodes CDR1 SEHNR and CDR2 FQNEAQ (reference sequence). The CDR3 has 15 amino acids. The trim removed 7 bases at V and 4 bases at J, leaving 13 bases unmatched. This chain's CDR3 is CASTGRGGQVYEQYF. The CDR3, as DNA: TGTGCCAGCACCGGAAGGGGTGGACAGGTTTACGAGCAGTACTTC.

This chain joins TRBV12-3 or TRBV12-4 and TRBJ2-4, with D possibly TRBD2 on 6 matching bases. The end of the DNA is better explained by TRBJ2-7, so the J call may be wrong. The CDR3 sequence is 13 residues long. CDR3 residues: CASSLGGLYEQYF. The CDR3 nucleotides are TGTGCCAGCAGTTTAGGGGGACTCTACGAGCAGTACTTC.